By sample share, the clone carrying this T cell receptor (beta chain) is medium-sized. The germline CDR1 and CDR2 sequences are SGHAT and FQNNGV. Trimming pared 0 bases from V and 4 bases from J, leaving 12 bases between. The CDR3 has 15 residues. This entry belongs to a study of cytomegalovirus exposure and HLA in healthy donors. Background on the study: Counted in an early data release were about 80 million unique TCRs from HLA-typed donors.

Vbeta (60) and Jbeta (13) primers were used in the PCR. Produced via immunoSEQ multiplex PCR; TCRdb's table is partial and in-frame only. The sample has 110,000 to 150,000 clones; approximately 80% are singletons. This TCR was sampled from a male donor in good health and CMV-seronegative. V is TRBV11-2 and J is TRBJ1-2, with D perhaps matching TRBD1 (6 bases). The sample comprised PBMCs. This chain's CDR3 is CASSLDRGAGYGYTF. The CDR3 region has the DNA TGTGCCAGCAGCTTAGATCGGGGGGCGGGCTATGGCTACACCTTC.